Below are 27 T cell receptor beta chains sequenced from a single sample in a study of T cell responses to AZD1222 COVID-19 vaccine. Sequenced by immunoSEQ multiplex PCR; TCRdb stores in-frame clones only, minus some. Of 120,000 or so clones detected, roughly nine tenths appear once; the ten largest clones hold approximately 1.7%. The input for sequencing was peripheral blood, taken on day 0 of AZD1222 vaccination. The receptors here all came from an adult in good health.

The chain uses TRBV10-3 and TRBJ2-3; 10 bases line up with TRBD2. Germline lookup yields CDR1 ENHRY and CDR2 SYGVKD. After removal of 1 base from V and 2 bases from J, the junction contained 6 bases not matched to a gene. The CDR3 loop spans 17 amino acids. The CDR3 protein is CAISELRTSGSTDTQYF. CDR3 sequence (DNA): TGTGCCATCAGTGAGTTACGGACTAGCGGATCCACAGATACGCAGTATTTT.

The rearrangement uses TRBV19 and TRBJ1-2; D not certain. Germline V gene sequence: CDR1 LNHDA, CDR2 SQIVND (reference sequence). V lost 3 bases and J 7 bases, leaving 9 bases between the germline ends. The CDR3 contains 12 residues. The DNA for the CDR3 is TGTGCCAGTAGTATTGAAACCCGTGGCTACACCTTC. This translates into CASSIETRGYTF.

The chain employs TRBV18 and TRBJ1-5; possible D gene TRBD1, 5 bases. Germline lookup yields CDR1 KGHSH and CDR2 LQKENI. V lost 3 bases and J 7 bases, leaving 13 bases between the germline ends. The CDR3 totals 14 residues. CDR3 nucleotide sequence: TGTGCCAGCTCACCCTTGCGGGGCGGGCAGCCCCAGCATTTT. Its translation: CASSPLRGGQPQHF.

The chain recombines TRBV6-5 with TRBJ2-6; D might be TRBD1 (5 bases). This CDR3 comprises 14 residues. From germline, CDR1 is MNHEY and CDR2 SVGAGI. Trimming removed 10 bases at V and 1 base at J, with 11 bases between. Written as DNA, the CDR3 is TGTGCCACCCGGACAACATCTGGGGCCAACGTCCTGACTTTC. It translates to CATRTTSGANVLTF.

The CDR3 reads CASSLEEGRQPQHF. The CDR3 nucleotides are TGCGCCAGCAGCTTGGAAGAGGGGAGACAGCCCCAGCATTTT. The rearrangement links TRBV5-1 to TRBJ1-5; possibly TRBD1 for D (5 bases). Trimming stripped 0 bases from V and 7 bases from J, with 11 bases between. The germline V gene encodes CDR1 SGHRS and CDR2 YFSETQ. The CDR3 totals 14 residues.

The V gene is TRBV27, the J gene TRBJ2-1; D may be TRBD2 (6 bases). The CDR3 runs 17 residues. Germline CDR1 and CDR2: MNHEY and SMNVEV (reference sequence). V was trimmed by 0 bases and J by 2 bases, leaving 14 bases between them. CDR3 in DNA: TGTGCCAGCAGTTTATCGGGCGGGGCCACACCCTACAATGAGCAGTTCTTC. Its translation: CASSLSGGATPYNEQFF.

The chain joins TRBV5-1 to TRBJ1-4; no firm D call. CDR1 and CDR2 from the germline V gene are SGHRS and YFSETQ. With 0 bases removed from V and 3 bases from J, the gap between germline ends came to 6 bases. This CDR3 has 14 amino acids. This chain's CDR3 is CASSLAGPNEKLFF. CDR3 DNA sequence: TGCGCCAGCAGCTTGGCAGGCCCTAATGAAAAACTGTTTTTT.

This clone was seen a handful of times. The chain carries TRBV9 and TRBJ1-1; unclear D gene. V was cut by 3 bases and J by 0 bases, with 6 bases left in between. CDR3 size: 13 residues. Per germline, CDR1 SGDLS and CDR2 YYNGEE. The CDR3 loop is CASSARMNTEAFF. The CDR3 DNA reads TGTGCCAGCAGCGCTCGGATGAACACTGAAGCTTTCTTT.

This clone was detected a few times. The rearrangement joins TRBV18 to TRBJ1-1, with a weak D call TRBD1 (5 bases). Trimming removed 7 bases from V and 2 bases from J, with 17 bases in between. CDR3 length equals 15 residues. CDR1 and CDR2 (germline): KGHSH, LQKENI. The CDR3 sequence is CASFDQWGRNTEAFF. The DNA for the CDR3 is TGTGCCAGCTTCGACCAGTGGGGGAGAAACACTGAAGCTTTCTTT.

This chain connects TRBV30 to TRBJ1-1, with 7 bases identical to TRBD1. Germline values: CDR1 GTSNPN, CDR2 SVGIG (reference sequence). The CDR3 runs to 13 residues. The J segment lost 6 bases and the V segment lost 8 bases, leaving 12 bases of the junction unmatched. The CDR3: CAGLGRTGAEAFF. CDR3 bases: TGTGCCGGCCTGGGGCGTACAGGGGCTGAAGCTTTCTTT.

The chain employs TRBV30 and TRBJ1-1; D is undetermined. Trimming cost V 3 bases and J 9 bases, with 11 bases left between them. Germline V lookup: CDR1 GTSNPN, CDR2 SVGIG (reference sequence). This CDR3 is built from 11 residues. CDR3 DNA sequence: TGTGCCTGGAGACACCAGACACAAGCTTTCTTT. Protein: CAWRHQTQAFF.

This sequence joins TRBV5-5 and TRBJ1-1; no definite D call. Per the germline V gene, CDR1 is SGHKS and CDR2 is YYEKEE (reference sequence). There are 16 residues in the CDR3. The V end was cut by 4 bases, the J end by 5 bases, with 21 bases between. CDR3 loop: CASSPGQVGMGTEAFF. The CDR3 region has the DNA TGTGCCAGCAGCCCCGGGCAGGTAGGAATGGGGACTGAAGCTTTCTTT.

The chain links TRBV19 to TRBJ2-7; D remains ambiguous. Germline CDR1 LNHDA, CDR2 SQIVND (reference sequence). The CDR3 sequence is 13 residues long. The V gene lost 0 bases and the J gene lost 3 bases, with 6 bases spanning the gap. CDR3 bases: TGTGCCAGTAGTATAGAGCTCAACTACGAGCAGTACTTC. Protein sequence: CASSIELNYEQYF.

This chain joins TRBV12-5 and TRBJ1-1; D gene unclear. Trimming pared 2 bases from V and 4 bases from J, leaving 20 bases between. The CDR3 spans 17 residues. CDR1 is LGHNT and CDR2 is FRNRAP in the germline V gene. DNA of the CDR3: TGTGCTAGTGGTTTGTGGTTGACAAAGAATTCCATCACTGAAGCTTTCTTT. Protein: CASGLWLTKNSITEAFF.

This clone was seen a single time. V usage is TRBV29-1 and J usage is TRBJ1-1; perhaps TRBD1 as D (5 bases). V lost 7 bases and J lost 1, with 7 bases in between. The CDR3 covers 11 residues. CDR1 is SQVTM and CDR2 is ANQGSEA in the germline V gene. In nucleotides, the CDR3 is TGCAGCGCTGGACAGAACACTGAAGCTTTCTTT. Amino acids: CSAGQNTEAFF.

This chain connects TRBV7-9 to TRBJ2-7; a possible D gene is TRBD2 (6 bases). In germline, CDR1 is SEHNR, CDR2 FQNEAQ (reference sequence). The CDR3 runs 13 residues. V was shortened by 5 bases and J by 6 bases, with 14 bases between the two germline ends. CDR3 amino acids: CASSPAGRFEQYV. As DNA, the CDR3 is TGTGCCAGCAGCCCCGCGGGACGTTTCGAGCAGTACGTC.

The chain recombines TRBV5-4 with TRBJ1-2, with 9 positions matching TRBD1. V trimming: 4 bases; J trimming: 5 bases; junction bases outside the gene matches: 6. Germline V CDR1 and CDR2: SGHNT, YYREEE (reference sequence). This CDR3 comprises 14 residues. CDR3 coding DNA: TGTGCCAGCAGCATACAGGGGGCAGGGTATGGCTACACCTTC. Its protein product is CASSIQGAGYGYTF.

This sequence joins TRBV3-1 (or the pseudogene TRBV3-2) and TRBJ2-3, with unresolved D. The CDR3 extends over 11 amino acids. Germline V lookup: CDR1 LGHDT, CDR2 YNNKEL (reference sequence). V lost 0 bases to trimming and J lost 5 bases, with 0 bases between them. CDR3 nucleotides: TGTGCCAGCAGCCAAGAAGATACGCAGTATTTT. Protein: CASSQEDTQYF.

The chain joins TRBV3-1 (or the pseudogene TRBV3-2) to TRBJ2-2, with D uncertain. CDR1 LGHDT and CDR2 YNNKEL come from the germline V gene (reference sequence). The V gene lost 4 bases and the J gene lost 4 bases, with 10 bases spanning the gap. The CDR3 has 14 residues. CDR3: CASSPRWSTGELFF. For the CDR3, the DNA is TGTGCCAGCAGCCCCCGGTGGTCCACCGGGGAGCTGTTTTTT.

V is TRBV3-1 (or the pseudogene TRBV3-2) and J is TRBJ1-2; D is ambiguous. The CDR3 sequence is 13 residues long. Germline-derived CDR1 and CDR2 are LGHDT and YNNKEL (reference sequence). Trimming pared 2 bases from V and 4 bases from J, leaving 8 bases between. The CDR3 region is CASSQNSPYGYTF. CDR3 coding DNA: TGTGCCAGCAGCCAAAACAGCCCCTATGGCTACACCTTC.

This chain links TRBV12-3 or TRBV12-4 with TRBJ2-7, with D unclear. The CDR3 covers 13 residues. The ends were cut back, 1 base at V and 3 bases at J, with 7 bases in the middle. DNA of the CDR3: TGTGCCAGCAGTTTAGGCAGACACTACGAGCAGTACGTC. Protein product: CASSLGRHYEQYV.

The rearrangement joins TRBV5-1 to TRBJ1-1; 7 bases fit TRBD1. V shed 8 bases, J shed 4 bases, and the junction held 8 bases outside the gene matches. The CDR3 extends over 13 amino acids. Germline-derived CDR1 and CDR2 are SGHRS and YFSETQ. CDR3 coding DNA: TGCGCCAGTACATTCAACAGGGGCACTGAAGCTTTCTTT. Amino acid sequence: CASTFNRGTEAFF.

The chain combines TRBV12-5 with TRBJ1-1, with D perhaps matching TRBD1 (5 bases). Germline assignment: CDR1 LGHNT and CDR2 FRNRAP. The CDR3 covers 13 residues. V was pared by 4 bases and J by 10 bases, with 16 bases between. The CDR3 region has the DNA TGTGCTAGTGGTTCGGCGTCCGGGGGGGGAGCTTTCTTT. Translated: CASGSASGGGAFF.

The chain employs TRBV27 and TRBJ1-2; D unclear. CDR3 length: 14 residues. Germline-derived CDR1 and CDR2 are MNHEY and SMNVEV (reference sequence). V shed 5 bases and J shed 2 bases, with 12 bases lying between them. CDR3 in DNA: TGTGCCAGCAGTCCCCCTCGGGGAAACTATGGCTACACCTTC. Its protein is CASSPPRGNYGYTF.

This clone is a singleton in its sample. The chain carries TRBV18 and TRBJ1-2; 9 bases are a match to TRBD1. Germline assignment: CDR1 KGHSH and CDR2 LQKENI. V lost 3 bases and J lost 3; bases outside the gene matches: 5. The CDR3 extends over 15 amino acids. DNA of the CDR3: TGTGCCAGCTCACCTGGACAGGGGAACGACTATGGCTACACCTTC. Its protein is CASSPGQGNDYGYTF.

The chain carries TRBV6-5 and TRBJ1-5; D is uncertain. The germline CDR1 and CDR2 sequences are MNHEY and SVGAGI. CDR3 length equals 15 residues. Trimming left V 10 bases short and J 1 base short, with 17 bases between. This CDR3 reads CATRREERSNQPQHF. In nucleotides, the CDR3 is TGTGCCACCCGACGCGAGGAAAGGAGCAATCAGCCCCAGCATTTT.

This chain uses TRBV9 with TRBJ1-2; TRBD1 might be the D (6 bases). This CDR3 contains 15 residues. Germline V lookup: CDR1 SGDLS, CDR2 YYNGEE. Trimming cost V 3 bases and J 0 bases, with 12 bases left between them. The DNA of the CDR3 is TGTGCCAGCAGCGCACAGGACAGAACTAACTATGGCTACACCTTC. Protein: CASSAQDRTNYGYTF.